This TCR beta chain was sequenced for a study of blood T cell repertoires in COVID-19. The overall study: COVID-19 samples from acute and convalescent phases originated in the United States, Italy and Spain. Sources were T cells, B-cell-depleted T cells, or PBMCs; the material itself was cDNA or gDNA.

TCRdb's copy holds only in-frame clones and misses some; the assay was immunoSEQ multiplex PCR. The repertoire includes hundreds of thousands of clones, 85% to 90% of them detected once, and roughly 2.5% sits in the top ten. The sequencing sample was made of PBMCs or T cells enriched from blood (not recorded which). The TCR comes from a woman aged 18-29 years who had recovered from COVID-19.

As DNA, the CDR3 is TGCGCCAGCAGCTTGGGGCCGGGACAGGGAGCCGAGCAGTACTTC. It specifies CASSLGPGQGAEQYF. The chain joins TRBV5-1 to TRBJ2-7; 9 nucleotides line up with TRBD1. The CDR3 sequence is 15 residues long. CDR1 is SGHRS, CDR2 YFSETQ, per germline. J lost 6 bases, V lost 0 bases, and 7 bases had no gene match.